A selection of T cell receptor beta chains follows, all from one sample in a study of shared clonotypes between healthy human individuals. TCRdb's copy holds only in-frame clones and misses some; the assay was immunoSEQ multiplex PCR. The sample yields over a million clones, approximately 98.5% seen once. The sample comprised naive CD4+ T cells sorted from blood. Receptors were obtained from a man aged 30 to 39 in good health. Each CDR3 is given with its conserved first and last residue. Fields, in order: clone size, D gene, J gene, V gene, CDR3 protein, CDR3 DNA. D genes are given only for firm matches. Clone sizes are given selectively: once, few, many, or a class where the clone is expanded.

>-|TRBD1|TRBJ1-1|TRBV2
CASSGTGGSGEAFF
TGTGCCAGCAGCGGGACAGGGGGTTCGGGTGAAGCTTTCTTT
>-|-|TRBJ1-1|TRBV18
CASSPRGVGGEAFF
TGTGCCAGCTCACCACGAGGAGTAGGGGGTGAAGCTTTCTTT
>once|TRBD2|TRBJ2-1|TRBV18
CASSPPSREGRNEQFF
TGTGCCAGCTCACCACCGTCGCGGGAGGGCCGAAATGAGCAGTTCTTC
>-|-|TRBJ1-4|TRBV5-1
CASSFSSGPEKLFF
TGCGCCAGCAGCTTCTCCTCTGGACCCGAAAAACTGTTTTTT
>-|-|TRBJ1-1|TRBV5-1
CASSQGTGSEAFF
TGCGCCAGCAGCCAAGGGACGGGCTCTGAGGCTTTCTTT
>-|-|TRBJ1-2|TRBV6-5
CASSYSAPGLYTF
TGTGCCAGCAGTTACTCCGCTCCGGGCCTCTACACCTTC
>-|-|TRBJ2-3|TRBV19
CASSIAQGSTDTQYF
TGTGCCAGTAGTATAGCCCAGGGTAGCACAGATACGCAGTATTTT
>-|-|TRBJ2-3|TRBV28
CASSSHGDTQYF
TGTGCCAGCAGTTCCCACGGAGATACGCAGTATTTT
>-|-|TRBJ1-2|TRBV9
CASATSGTAAGYTF
TGTGCGAGCGCAACATCCGGGACGGCTGCGGGCTACACCTTC
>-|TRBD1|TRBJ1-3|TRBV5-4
CASRATGGTSGNTIYF
TGTGCCAGCAGGGCTACAGGGGGCACCTCTGGAAACACCATATATTTT
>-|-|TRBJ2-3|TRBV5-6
CASSLAPFSTDTQYF
TGTGCCAGCAGCTTGGCACCGTTTAGCACAGATACGCAGTATTTT
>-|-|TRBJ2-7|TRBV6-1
CASSELGVSYEQYF
TGTGCCAGCAGTGAATTAGGGGTCTCCTACGAGCAGTACTTC
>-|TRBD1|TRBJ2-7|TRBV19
CASRVGTGTTSQQYF
TGTGCCAGTAGGGTGGGGACAGGGACTACGAGCCAGCAGTACTTC
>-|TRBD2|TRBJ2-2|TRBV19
CATLALAGDTGELFF
TGTGCCACCTTGGCACTAGCGGGAGACACCGGGGAGCTGTTTTTT
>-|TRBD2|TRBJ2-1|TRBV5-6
CASSLRREGRVF
TGTGCCAGCAGCTTGCGTCGGGAGGGCCGAGTCTTC
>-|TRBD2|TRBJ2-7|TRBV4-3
CASSQEIGVLPGRDPYEQYF
TGCGCCAGCAGCCAAGAGATTGGCGTCCTCCCTGGGAGGGACCCCTACGAGCAGTACTTC
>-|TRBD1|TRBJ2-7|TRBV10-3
CAIRDRGNYEQYF
TGTGCCATCCGGGACAGGGGGAACTACGAGCAGTACTTC
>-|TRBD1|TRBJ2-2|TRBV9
CASSVLDREVTGELFF
TGTGCCAGCAGCGTCCTGGACAGGGAGGTCACCGGGGAGCTGTTTTTT
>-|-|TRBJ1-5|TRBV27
CASSLKDPRSNQPQHF
TGTGCCAGCAGTTTGAAGGACCCCAGGAGCAATCAGCCCCAGCATTTT
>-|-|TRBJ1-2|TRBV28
CAIRRVPGFGYTF
TGTGCCATCCGACGAGTTCCAGGTTTTGGCTACACCTTC
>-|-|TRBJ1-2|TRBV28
CAIRRGPGYGYTF
TGTGCCATCCGAAGAGGGCCAGGCTATGGCTACACCTTC
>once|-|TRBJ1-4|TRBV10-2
CATYTAATNEKLFF
TGCGCCACTTACACGGCCGCAACTAATGAAAAACTGTTTTTT
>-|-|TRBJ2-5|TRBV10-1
CASSESVGQETQYF
TGCGCCAGCAGTGAGTCGGTGGGCCAAGAGACCCAGTACTTC
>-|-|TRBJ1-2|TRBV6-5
CASSYSAGANYGYTF
TGTGCCAGCAGTTACTCGGCGGGGGCTAACTATGGCTACACCTTC
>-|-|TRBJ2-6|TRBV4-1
CASSPVPSGANVLTF
TGCGCCAGCAGCCCAGTACCCTCTGGGGCCAACGTCCTGACTTTC
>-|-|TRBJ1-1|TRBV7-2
CASSLDSAPNTEAFF
TGTGCCAGCAGCTTAGATTCCGCGCCGAACACTGAAGCTTTCTTT
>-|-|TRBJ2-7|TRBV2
CASSARSERAPYEQYF
TGTGCCAGCAGTGCCCGGAGCGAGCGGGCCCCCTACGAGCAGTACTTC
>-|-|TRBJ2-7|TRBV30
CAWSEGYEQYF
TGTGCCTGGAGTGAGGGCTACGAGCAGTACTTC
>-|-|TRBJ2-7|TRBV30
CAWRDVSAGTHYEQYF
TGTGCCTGGAGGGACGTTAGCGCAGGGACCCACTACGAGCAGTACTTC
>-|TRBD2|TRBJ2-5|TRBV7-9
CASSLALNSGRQETQYF
TGTGCCAGCAGCTTAGCGTTGAATAGCGGGCGTCAAGAGACCCAGTACTTC
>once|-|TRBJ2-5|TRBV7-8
CASSRVPPYQETQYF
TGTGCCAGCAGCCGCGTACCCCCTTACCAAGAGACCCAGTACTTC
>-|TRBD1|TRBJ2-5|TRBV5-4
CASSLTGGFGETQYF
TGTGCCAGCAGCCTGACAGGGGGCTTTGGAGAGACCCAGTACTTC
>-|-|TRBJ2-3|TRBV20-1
CSARVGDTQYF
TGCAGTGCTAGAGTGGGCGATACGCAGTATTTT
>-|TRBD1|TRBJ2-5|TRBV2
CASSESDRARGGYF
TGTGCCAGCAGTGAATCCGACAGGGCCCGCGGTGGGTACTTC
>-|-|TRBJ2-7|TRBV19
CASSIDRGYEQYF
TGTGCCAGTAGTATTGACCGGGGCTACGAGCAGTACTTC
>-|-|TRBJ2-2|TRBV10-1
CASRDYANTGELFF
TGCGCCAGCAGGGACTACGCGAACACCGGGGAGCTGTTTTTT
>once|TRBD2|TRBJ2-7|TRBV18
CASSPTSTGEQYF
TGTGCCAGCTCTCCGACTAGCACCGGCGAGCAGTACTTC
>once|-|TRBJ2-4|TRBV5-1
CASSFRAANDIQYF
TGCGCCAGCAGCTTTAGGGCAGCTAATGACATTCAGTACTTC
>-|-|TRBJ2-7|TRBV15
CATSRDPDRVGQYF
TGTGCCACCAGCAGAGACCCCGACCGGGTTGGGCAGTACTTC
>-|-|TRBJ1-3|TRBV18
CASSGSAGNTIYF
TGTGCCAGCTCAGGCTCAGCTGGAAACACCATATATTTT